These 18 T cell receptor beta chains originate from one sample sequenced in a study of technical replicates of blood from a few donors. The data were produced by immunoSEQ multiplex PCR, yet TCRdb's version contains in-frame clones alone and is incomplete. The sample consists of around 95,000 clones, around 95% of them appearing once. The sample comprised T cells isolated from PBMCs. These receptors came from a human donor in good health.

The chain carries TRBV7-6 and TRBJ2-7; 12 bases line up with TRBD2. This CDR3 spans 16 amino acids. Losses at the gene ends were 5 bases for V and 4 bases for J; bases not matched to a gene: 9. CDR1 is SGHVS and CDR2 is FNYEAQ in the germline V gene. CDR3 sequence reads: CASSNLLAGGSYEQYF. Written as DNA, the CDR3 is TGTGCCAGCAGCAACCTACTAGCGGGAGGATCGTACGAGCAGTACTTC. Complete variable domain (other parts from reference TRBV7-6 and TRBJ2-7): GAGVSQSPRYKVTKRGQDVALRCDPISGHVSLYWYRQALGQGPEFLTYFNYEAQQDKSGLPNDRFSAERPEGSISTLTIQRTEQRDSAMYRCASSNLLAGGSYEQYFGPGTRLTVT.

The chain joins TRBV6-5 to TRBJ2-1; D ambiguous. Per the germline V gene, CDR1 is MNHEY and CDR2 is SVGAGI. The length of the CDR3 is 13 residues. The V gene lost 0 bases and the J gene lost 9 bases, with 9 bases spanning the gap. The CDR3 is CASSYSVVGEQFF. CDR3 coding DNA: TGTGCCAGCAGTTACTCCGTCGTCGGTGAGCAGTTCTTC.

The chain employs TRBV7-9 and TRBJ1-2; TRBD1 matches 7 bases. After removal of 3 bases from V and 9 bases from J, the junction contained 10 bases not matched to a gene. The CDR3 runs to 14 residues. CDR1 is SEHNR and CDR2 is FQNEAQ in the germline V gene (reference sequence). CDR3 sequence: CASSFRDRENSYTF. As DNA, the CDR3 is TGTGCCAGCAGCTTCCGAGACAGGGAAAATAGCTACACCTTC.

The rearrangement uses TRBV5-1 and TRBJ1-5, with TRBD1 identical over 7 bases. The length of the CDR3 is 15 residues. CDR1 is SGHRS and CDR2 is YFSETQ in the germline V gene. With V trimmed by 0 bases and J by 8 bases, 8 bases remained unmatched. CDR3 bases: TGCGCCAGCAGCTTGGGGCAGGGGGGTAGGGAGCCCCAGCATTTT. It translates to CASSLGQGGREPQHF. Full variable domain (rest looked up from reference TRBV5-1 and TRBJ1-5): KAGVTQTPRYLIKTRGQQVTLSCSPISGHRSVSWYQQTPGQGLQFLFEYFSETQRNKGNFPGRFSGRQFSNSRSEMNVSTLELGDSALYLCASSLGQGGREPQHFGDGTRLSIL.

This rearrangement joins TRBV18 to TRBJ2-4; perhaps TRBD2 as D (6 bases). V lost 0 bases and J 7 bases, leaving 7 bases between the germline ends. The CDR3 length is 13 residues. Germline values: CDR1 KGHSH, CDR2 LQKENI. The CDR3 loop reads CASSPPGGNIQYF. CDR3 bases: TGTGCCAGCTCACCACCTGGAGGGAACATTCAGTACTTC.

The rearrangement links TRBV5-1 to TRBJ1-2, with D possibly being TRBD1 (6 bases). V dropped 0 bases and J dropped 8 bases, with 17 bases sitting between them. CDR3 size: 15 residues. Germline CDR1 reads SGHRS; CDR2 reads YFSETQ. In DNA, the CDR3 is TGCGCCAGCAGCTTGGCCGGGGACATATGGCCGGGCTACACCTTC. Its protein product is CASSLAGDIWPGYTF.

The chain has TRBV7-9 and TRBJ2-1; TRBD2 matches at 9 bases. Germline V gene sequence: CDR1 SEHNR, CDR2 FQNEAQ (reference sequence). This CDR3 contains 16 residues. J gave up 8 bases and V 3 bases, and 11 bases lay outside the gene matches. As DNA, the CDR3 is TGTGCCAGCAGCTTTGAAGTATTAGCGGGGGCTGATGAGCAGTTCTTC. Encoded protein: CASSFEVLAGADEQFF. The variable domain in full, completed from reference TRBV7-9 and TRBJ2-1, reads DTGVSQNPRHKITKRGQNVTFRCDPISEHNRLYWYRQTLGQGPEFLTYFQNEAQLEKSRLLSDRFSAERPKGSFSTLEIQRTEQGDSAMYLCASSFEVLAGADEQFFGPGTRLTVL.

The genes are TRBV13 and TRBJ2-3, with D perhaps matching TRBD2 (6 bases). Germline CDR1 reads PRHDT; CDR2 reads FYEKMQ (reference sequence). V was pared by 5 bases and J by 0 bases, with 15 bases between. This CDR3 has 16 amino acids. The CDR3 loop is CASSPKAGTSTDTQYF. In DNA, the CDR3 is TGTGCCAGCAGCCCTAAGGCGGGGACTAGCACAGATACGCAGTATTTT.

The CDR3 DNA reads as TGTGCCAGCAGCTTAGAGATGTTCAGGGGATCCTACGAGCAGTACTTC. Protein: CASSLEMFRGSYEQYF. The rearrangement links TRBV11-2 to TRBJ2-7; D is perhaps TRBD1 (6 bases). The CDR3 sequence is 16 residues long. Trimming removed 0 bases from V and 1 base from J, with 13 bases in between. CDR1 and CDR2 (germline): SGHAT, FQNNGV. Drawing the rest from reference TRBV11-2 and TRBJ2-7, the complete variable domain is EAGVAQSPRYKIIEKRQSVAFWCNPISGHATLYWYQQILGQGPKLLIQFQNNGVVDDSQLPKDRFSAERLKGVDSTLKIQPAKLEDSAVYLCASSLEMFRGSYEQYFGPGTRLTVT.

In this sample, this clone is medium-sized. The V call is TRBV5-1, the J call TRBJ2-7, with D possibly being TRBD1 (6 bases). Trimming stripped 1 base from V and 5 bases from J, with 10 bases between. Germline V gene data show CDR1 as SGHRS and CDR2 as YFSETQ. This CDR3 spans 13 amino acids. The chain's CDR3 is CASSLTDSDEQYF. As DNA, the CDR3 is TGCGCCAGCAGCTTGACGGACAGTGACGAGCAGTACTTC. Together with reference TRBV5-1 and TRBJ2-7, the CDR3 gives the full variable domain: KAGVTQTPRYLIKTRGQQVTLSCSPISGHRSVSWYQQTPGQGLQFLFEYFSETQRNKGNFPGRFSGRQFSNSRSEMNVSTLELGDSALYLCASSLTDSDEQYFGPGTRLTVT.

J is TRBJ2-3 and V is TRBV11-2; 8 bases line up with TRBD2. V shed 4 bases and J 2 bases; nucleotides not matched to a gene: 8. This CDR3 contains 16 residues. Per the germline V gene, CDR1 is SGHAT and CDR2 is FQNNGV. The chain's CDR3 is CASSYNSGTITDTQYF. In DNA, the CDR3 is TGTGCCAGCAGCTACAATAGCGGGACTATCACAGATACGCAGTATTTT.

V gene TRBV28 combines with J gene TRBJ2-2; 9 bases are a match to TRBD1. Germline CDR1 and CDR2: MDHEN and SYDVKM. With 11 bases clipped from V and 6 bases from J, the junction kept 13 bases outside the gene matches. The CDR3 runs to 15 residues. The CDR3, as DNA: TGTGCCTACAAACCGGGACAGGGCTCCTCCGGGGAGCTGTTTTTT. Translated, it gives CAYKPGQGSSGELFF.

This chain joins TRBV4-1 and TRBJ1-1; TRBD1 aligns across 10 bases. Trimming at V came to 5 bases and at J to 8 bases, leaving 2 bases not matched to a gene. Germline V gene lookup returns CDR1 MGHRA and CDR2 YSYEKL. The CDR3 runs to 12 residues. CDR3 coding DNA: TGCGCCAGCAGCTTGGGACAGGGGGAAGCTTTCTTT. It codes for CASSLGQGEAFF.

This chain joins TRBV27 and TRBJ2-1; TRBD2 matches at 9 bases. Germline V CDR1 and CDR2: MNHEY, SMNVEV (reference sequence). CDR3 size: 16 residues. The trim removed 2 bases at V and 5 bases at J, leaving 7 bases unmatched. The CDR3, as DNA: TGTGCCAGCAGTTTAGGTGCTAGCGGGAAAGACAATGAGCAGTTCTTC. This encodes CASSLGASGKDNEQFF.

The CDR3 is CASSVRGYSNQPQHF. The CDR3 DNA sequence: TGTGCCAGCAGTGTTAGGGGATATAGCAATCAGCCCCAGCATTTT. The chain recombines TRBV2 with TRBJ1-5; D possibly corresponds to TRBD1 (5 bases). The V gene's germline CDR1 is SNHLY and CDR2 FYNNEI. The CDR3 has 15 residues. Trimming took 4 bases from V and 0 from J, leaving 10 bases between them.

The V gene is TRBV6-6, the J gene TRBJ2-2; D perhaps matches TRBD1 (6 bases). CDR3 length: 16 residues. V lost 8 bases, J lost 0 bases, and 16 bases lay in between. CDR1 is MNHNY and CDR2 is SVGAGI in the germline V gene (reference sequence). The CDR3 spells CASYHVGTSNTGELFF. Here the CDR3 DNA reads TGTGCCAGCTACCACGTCGGGACATCGAACACCGGGGAGCTGTTTTTT.

V gene TRBV11-2 combines with J gene TRBJ2-1; possibly TRBD2 for D (6 bases). The CDR3 consists of 13 residues. CDR1 is SGHAT, CDR2 FQNNGV, per germline. Trimming took 4 bases from V and 9 from J, leaving 13 bases between them. The CDR3 DNA is TGTGCCAGCAGCTACGGGACTCCAACTGAGCAGTTCTTC. Amino acids: CASSYGTPTEQFF.

As to this clone: Additional DNA sequences in this sample encode the identical CDR3. The rearrangement links TRBV7-9 to TRBJ2-7; TRBD2 agrees at 7 bases. CDR3 length: 16 amino acids. V trimming: 1 base; J trimming: 0 bases; junction bases outside the gene matches: 6. Germline CDR1 reads SEHNR; CDR2 reads FQNEAQ (reference sequence). CDR3 loop: CASSLVAGQGSYEQYF. In DNA form, the CDR3 reads TGTGCCAGCAGCTTAGTAGCGGGCCAGGGCTCCTACGAGCAGTACTTC.